The 10 T cell receptor beta chains below all came from one sample that was sequenced in a study of blood T cell repertoires in COVID-19. This table comes from immunoSEQ multiplex PCR, and its TCRdb copy is limited to in-frame clones, with some not included. The sample lists about 150,000 clones, more than 70% occurring once. The specimen was peripheral blood. The receptors originated from a human donor in a cohort sampled during active COVID-19.

This chain uses TRBV19 with TRBJ2-3; 9 positions agree with TRBD1. The CDR3 extends over 15 amino acids. CDR1 and CDR2 (germline): LNHDA, SQIVND (reference sequence). V gave up 5 bases and J gave up 4 bases; unmatched junction bases: 7. The CDR3 DNA reads TGTGCCAGTAGTGCCCCGGGACAGGGCGCAGATACGCAGTATTTT. Its protein is CASSAPGQGADTQYF.

The CDR3 reads CASRQGAFSEQFF. The CDR3 DNA sequence: TGTGCCAGCAGACAGGGGGCGTTCAGTGAGCAGTTCTTC. This chain uses TRBV12-3 or TRBV12-4 with TRBJ2-1; TRBD1 agrees at 9 bases. The CDR3 length is 13 residues. Trimming at V came to 6 bases and at J to 9 bases, leaving 6 bases not matched to a gene.

This chain links TRBV19 with TRBJ1-6; TRBD1 matches 11 bases. J was trimmed by 9 bases and V by 4 bases; bases with no gene match: 8. The CDR3 spans 16 residues. CDR1 is LNHDA and CDR2 is SQIVND in the germline V gene (reference sequence). CDR3 nucleotide sequence: TGTGCCAGTAGTACGGCGGGACAGGGGGATGGTTCACCCCTCCACTTT. Translating gives CASSTAGQGDGSPLHF. The full variable domain, its missing parts supplied by reference TRBV19 and TRBJ1-6, is DGGITQSPKYLFRKEGQNVTLSCEQNLNHDAMYWYRQDPGQGLRLIYYSQIVNDFQKGDIAEGYSVSREKKESFPLTVTSAQKNPTAFYLCASSTAGQGDGSPLHFGNGTRLTVT.

The V gene is TRBV6-6, the J gene TRBJ1-6; D is uncertain. The CDR3 spans 16 residues. V lost 1 base, J lost 7 bases, and 14 bases lay in between. Germline CDR1 and CDR2: MNHNY and SVGAGI (reference sequence). The CDR3 DNA reads TGTGCCAGCAGTTACTTCCTACCGGGAGGGAATTCACCCCTCCACTTT. Translated: CASSYFLPGGNSPLHF.

The V and J genes are TRBV7-9 and TRBJ2-7; D gene unclear. Per the germline V gene, CDR1 is SEHNR and CDR2 is FQNEAQ (reference sequence). The CDR3 contains 12 residues. The V end was cut by 5 bases, the J end by 3 bases, with 8 bases between. CDR3 residues: CASSLQLYEQYF. The CDR3 DNA reads TGTGCCAGCAGCCTACAGCTCTACGAGCAGTACTTC.

This chain links TRBV7-8 with TRBJ1-3, with TRBD1 as a possible D gene (6 bases). V lost 1 base and J lost 2, with 15 bases in between. The CDR3 consists of 17 residues. Per germline, CDR1 SGHVS and CDR2 FQNEAQ. The DNA for the CDR3 is TGTGCCAGCAGCTTAGTGGGGGGGGCAGCCGCTGGAAACACCATATATTTT. This codes for CASSLVGGAAAGNTIYF.

The gene calls are TRBV9 and TRBJ2-2, with TRBD2 identical over 13 bases. The V and J ends lost 0 bases and 0 bases, in that order; junction bases with no gene match: 11. CDR1 SGDLS and CDR2 YYNGEE come from the germline V gene. The CDR3 is made up of 21 amino acids. The CDR3 DNA sequence: TGTGCCAGCAGCGTAGCTACTAGCGGGGGGGCCTGGCTTTCGAACACCGGGGAGCTGTTTTTT. Its protein is CASSVATSGGAWLSNTGELFF.

The chain links TRBV9 to TRBJ2-3; tentative D call: TRBD2 (5 bases). Looked up from germline, CDR1 is SGDLS and CDR2 is YYNGEE. CDR3 length equals 14 residues. Trimming took off 3 bases at V and 7 bases at J, with 15 bases between the two ends. The CDR3 here is CASSAGRGLHTQYF. The CDR3 bases are TGTGCCAGCAGCGCGGGAAGAGGGCTTCATACGCAGTATTTT.

In this sample, this clone turned up a few times. The V call is TRBV2, the J call TRBJ1-5; D unclear. Germline V CDR1 and CDR2: SNHLY, FYNNEI. The CDR3 extends over 14 amino acids. Trimming left V 1 base short and J 4 bases short, with 8 bases between. The CDR3 region has the DNA TGTGCCAGCAGTGAAGGTCAGGAAAATCAGCCCCAGCATTTT. Protein product: CASSEGQENQPQHF.

The chain couples TRBV3-1 (or the pseudogene TRBV3-2) to TRBJ2-3; TRBD1 agrees at 8 bases. Germline CDR1 reads LGHDT; CDR2 reads YNNKEL (reference sequence). The junction had 18 bases not matched to a gene; V was cut back by 0 bases and J by 4 bases. CDR3 size: 20 residues. DNA of the CDR3: TGTGCCAGCAGCCAAGATCTCAGGGGGCGTACAGCCGGCATGGCAGATACGCAGTATTTT. This encodes CASSQDLRGRTAGMADTQYF.